This T cell receptor (beta chain) emerged from a study of blood T cells in healthy people across ages. This clonotype was seen a handful of times. Then a second PCR, running roughly 6 to 12 cycles, was carried out with a sample-barcoded 5' primer and a J-beta primer mix. TCRdb analysed the 5' RACE reads with MiXCR anew, one entry per CDR3 protein. Among around 520,000 distinct CDR3 sequences listed, about 28% were seen once. The V segment lost 6 bases and the J segment 2 bases; nucleotides outside the gene matches: 6. The CDR3 is 15 residues long. The same specimen was also included in a second study, on T cells of mothers and their children. That work contributes: Donation involved three healthy Caucasian mothers and the six children that they had. Versus unrelated pairs, overlap was slightly higher in related mother-child pairs, without reaching significance.

This TCR came from a boy aged 2 to 10 in good health. This chain links TRBV12-3 or TRBV12-4 with TRBJ2-5; TRBD2 agrees at 10 bases. Sequenced material: blood. The CDR3 nucleotides are TGTGCCAGCAGGGAGGCTAGCGGGGGACAAGAGACCCAGTACTTC. Encoded protein: CASREASGGQETQYF.